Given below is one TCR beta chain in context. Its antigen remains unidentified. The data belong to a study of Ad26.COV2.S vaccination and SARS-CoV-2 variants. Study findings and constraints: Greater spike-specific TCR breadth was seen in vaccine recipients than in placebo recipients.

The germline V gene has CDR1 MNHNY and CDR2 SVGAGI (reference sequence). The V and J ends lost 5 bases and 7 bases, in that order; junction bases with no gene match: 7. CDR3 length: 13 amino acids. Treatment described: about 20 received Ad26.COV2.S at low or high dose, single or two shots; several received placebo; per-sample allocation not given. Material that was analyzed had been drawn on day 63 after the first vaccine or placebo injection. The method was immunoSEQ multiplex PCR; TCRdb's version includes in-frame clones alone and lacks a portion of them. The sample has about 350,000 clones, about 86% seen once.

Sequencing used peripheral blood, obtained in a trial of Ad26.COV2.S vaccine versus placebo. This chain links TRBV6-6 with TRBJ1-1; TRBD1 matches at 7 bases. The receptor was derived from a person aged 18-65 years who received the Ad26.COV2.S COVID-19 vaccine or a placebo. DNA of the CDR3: TGTGCCAGCAGTATAACAGGGGAGGGTGAAGCTTTCTTT. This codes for CASSITGEGEAFF.